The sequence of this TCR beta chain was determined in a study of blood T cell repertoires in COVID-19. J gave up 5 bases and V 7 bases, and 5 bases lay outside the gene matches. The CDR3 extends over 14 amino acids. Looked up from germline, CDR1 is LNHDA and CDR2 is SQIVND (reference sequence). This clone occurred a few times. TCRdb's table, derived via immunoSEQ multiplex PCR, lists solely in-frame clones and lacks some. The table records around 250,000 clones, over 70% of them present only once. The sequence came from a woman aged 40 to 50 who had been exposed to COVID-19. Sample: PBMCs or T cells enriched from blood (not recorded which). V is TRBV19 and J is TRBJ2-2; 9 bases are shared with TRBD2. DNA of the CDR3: TGTGCCAGTAAACCGGGACTAGCTACCGGGGAGCTGTTTTTT. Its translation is CASKPGLATGELFF. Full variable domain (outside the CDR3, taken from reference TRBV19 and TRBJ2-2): DGGITQSPKYLFRKEGQNVTLSCEQNLNHDAMYWYRQDPGQGLRLIYYSQIVNDFQKGDIAEGYSVSREKKESFPLTVTSAQKNPTAFYLCASKPGLATGELFFGEGSRLTVL.